Following are 9 T cell receptor beta chains from one sample sequenced in a study of cytomegalovirus exposure and HLA in healthy donors. 60 Vbeta and 13 Jbeta primers were used in PCR. Data came from immunoSEQ multiplex PCR; TCRdb stores just in-frame clones and leaves some out. The sample holds some 200,000 clones, about 80% seen once. The specimen was PBMCs. The receptor source for this set is a woman in her forties or fifties in good health and CMV-seronegative.

The rearrangement links TRBV27 to TRBJ1-1, with unresolved D. The CDR3 sequence is 13 residues long. Germline CDR1 MNHEY, CDR2 SMNVEV (reference sequence). Trimming left V 3 bases short and J 0 bases short, with 5 bases between. This chain's CDR3 is CASSLRLNTEAFF. The DNA of the CDR3 is TGTGCCAGCAGTTTGAGGTTGAACACTGAAGCTTTCTTT.

V gene TRBV19 combines with J gene TRBJ1-4; D gene ambiguous. The CDR3 sequence is 14 residues long. Germline loops: CDR1 LNHDA, CDR2 SQIVND (reference sequence). V lost 6 bases and J 2 bases, leaving 10 bases between the germline ends. CDR3 DNA sequence: TGTGCCAGTAGAGCCGTTTGGACTAATGAAAAACTGTTTTTT. Encoded protein: CASRAVWTNEKLFF.

This chain uses TRBV19 with TRBJ1-3, with 8 bases matching TRBD1. This CDR3 contains 16 residues. J gave up 0 bases and V 9 bases, and 10 bases lay outside the gene matches. In germline, CDR1 is LNHDA, CDR2 SQIVND (reference sequence). CDR3 in amino acids: CASRTPGGLSGNTIYF. The DNA of the CDR3 is TGTGCCAGCCGGACCCCAGGGGGCCTCTCTGGAAACACCATATATTTT.

CDR3 sequence reads: CASSGEGSGRPYGYTF. In DNA form, the CDR3 reads TGTGCCAGCAGCGGAGAGGGGTCAGGGAGGCCCTATGGCTACACCTTC. V usage is TRBV7-8 and J usage is TRBJ1-2, with a tentative D call TRBD1 (5 bases). V gave up 5 bases and J gave up 4 bases, with 20 bases separating them. Germline V gene sequence: CDR1 SGHVS, CDR2 FQNEAQ. The CDR3 has 16 amino acids.

This clone was seen more than once but under ten times. This chain joins TRBV7-9 and TRBJ2-1; 8 bases line up with TRBD2. The CDR3 covers 15 residues. With V trimmed by 5 bases and J by 4 bases, 7 bases remained unmatched. CDR1 is SEHNR, CDR2 FQNEAQ, per germline (reference sequence). The CDR3 DNA sequence: TGTGCCAGCAGCCCAGCGGGAGCCGCGTACAATGAGCAGTTCTTC. Translation gives CASSPAGAAYNEQFF.

The chain links TRBV11-3 to TRBJ2-2, with TRBD1 identical over 9 bases. In germline, CDR1 is SGHNT, CDR2 YENEEA. This CDR3 region has 16 residues. V shed 5 bases, J shed 4 bases, and the junction held 8 bases outside the gene matches. The CDR3 DNA is TGTGCCAGCAGCGCTTGGGACAGGGTCGGCACCGGGGAGCTGTTTTTT. This encodes CASSAWDRVGTGELFF.

The V gene is TRBV12-1, the J gene TRBJ1-5; whether TRBD1, the table's D call, matches the DNA was not checked. TRBV12-1 is a pseudogene segment. The CDR3 covers 14 residues. The CDR3 loop is CASSFWTRTQPQHF. The CDR3 bases are TGTGCCAGCAGCTTTTGGACAAGAACTCAGCCCCAGCATTTT.

The rearrangement uses TRBV7-9 and TRBJ2-1; 8 positions agree with TRBD2. Per the germline V gene, CDR1 is SEHNR and CDR2 is FQNEAQ (reference sequence). Trimming at V came to 2 bases and at J to 1 base, leaving 10 bases not matched to a gene. CDR3 length: 18 amino acids. CDR3 loop: CASSLPPGGEGSYNEQFF. CDR3 DNA: TGTGCCAGCAGCTTACCGCCCGGGGGGGAAGGGTCCTACAATGAGCAGTTCTTC.

The genes are TRBV18 and TRBJ2-4; TRBD1 might be the D (6 bases). CDR1 is KGHSH and CDR2 is LQKENI in the germline V gene. The V and J ends lost 5 bases and 0 bases respectively, with 14 bases between them. The length of the CDR3 is 16 residues. The CDR3 spells CASSDDRSLAKNIQYF. CDR3 nucleotides: TGTGCCAGCTCAGACGACAGGTCCCTAGCCAAAAACATTCAGTACTTC. Filled out from reference TRBV18 and TRBJ2-4, the complete variable domain reads NAGVMQNPRHLVRRRGQEARLRCSPMKGHSHVYWYRQLPEEGLKFMVYLQKENIIDESGMPKERFSAEFPKEGPSILRIQQVVRGDSAAYFCASSDDRSLAKNIQYFGAGTRLSVL.